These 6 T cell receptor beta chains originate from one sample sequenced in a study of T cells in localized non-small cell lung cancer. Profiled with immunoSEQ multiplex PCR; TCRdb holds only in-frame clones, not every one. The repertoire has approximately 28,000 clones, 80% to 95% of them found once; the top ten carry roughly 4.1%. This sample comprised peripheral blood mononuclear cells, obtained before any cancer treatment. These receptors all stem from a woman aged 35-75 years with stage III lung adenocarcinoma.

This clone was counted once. The CDR3 DNA follows: TGTGCCAGCAGTTCCAGACGGAGCAATCAGCCCCAGCATTTT. Translating it yields CASSSRRSNQPQHF. The gene calls are TRBV6-6 and TRBJ1-5; no reliable D call. Germline CDR1 reads MNHNY; CDR2 reads SVGAGI (reference sequence). The CDR3 loop spans 14 amino acids. Trimming pared 4 bases from V and 1 base from J, leaving 8 bases between.

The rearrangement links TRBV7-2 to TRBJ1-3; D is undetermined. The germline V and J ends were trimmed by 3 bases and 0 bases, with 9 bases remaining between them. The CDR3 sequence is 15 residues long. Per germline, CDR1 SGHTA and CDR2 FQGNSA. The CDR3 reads CASSFSWNSGNTIYF. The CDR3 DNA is TGTGCCAGCAGCTTTTCCTGGAACTCTGGAAACACCATATATTTT.

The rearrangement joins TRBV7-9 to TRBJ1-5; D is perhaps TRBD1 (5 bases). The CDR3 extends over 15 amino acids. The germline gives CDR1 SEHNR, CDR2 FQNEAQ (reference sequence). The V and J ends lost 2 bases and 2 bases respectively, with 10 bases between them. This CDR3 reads CASSLNRTGNQPQHF. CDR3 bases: TGTGCCAGCAGCTTAAACAGGACTGGCAATCAGCCCCAGCATTTT.

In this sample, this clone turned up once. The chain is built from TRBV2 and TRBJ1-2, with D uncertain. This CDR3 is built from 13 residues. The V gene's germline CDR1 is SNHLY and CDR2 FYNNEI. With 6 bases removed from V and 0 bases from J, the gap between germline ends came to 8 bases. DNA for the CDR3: TGTGCCAGCAGGGAGACGGCTAACTATGGCTACACCTTC. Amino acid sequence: CASRETANYGYTF.

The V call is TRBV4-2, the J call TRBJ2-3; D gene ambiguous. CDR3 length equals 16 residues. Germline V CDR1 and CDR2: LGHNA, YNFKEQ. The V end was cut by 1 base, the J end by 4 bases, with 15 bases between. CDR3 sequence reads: CASSQGPGPGADTQYF. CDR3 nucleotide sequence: TGTGCCAGCAGCCAAGGACCCGGGCCAGGCGCAGATACGCAGTATTTT.

Here the CDR3 DNA reads TGTGCCAGCTCGCCGACTACAGGGGGCTTCGACTATGGCTACACCTTC. Its protein product is CASSPTTGGFDYGYTF. This chain links TRBV18 with TRBJ1-2; 9 bases agree with TRBD1. Germline values: CDR1 KGHSH, CDR2 LQKENI. V shed 6 bases, J shed 3 bases, and the junction held 11 bases outside the gene matches. The CDR3 is 16 residues long.